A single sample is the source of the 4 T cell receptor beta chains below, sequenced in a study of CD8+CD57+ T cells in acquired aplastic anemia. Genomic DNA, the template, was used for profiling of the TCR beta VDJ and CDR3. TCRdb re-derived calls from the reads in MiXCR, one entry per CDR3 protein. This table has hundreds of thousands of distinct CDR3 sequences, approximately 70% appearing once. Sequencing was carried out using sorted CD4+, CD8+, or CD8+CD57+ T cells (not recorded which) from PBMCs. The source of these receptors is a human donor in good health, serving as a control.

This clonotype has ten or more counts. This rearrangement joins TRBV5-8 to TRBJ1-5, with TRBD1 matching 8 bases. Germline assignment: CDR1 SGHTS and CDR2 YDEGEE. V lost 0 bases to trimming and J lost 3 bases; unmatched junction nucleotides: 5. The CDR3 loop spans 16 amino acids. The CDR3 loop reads CASSLAGTGNNQPQHF. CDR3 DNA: TGTGCCAGCAGCTTGGCCGGGACAGGAAACAATCAGCCCCAGCATTTT.

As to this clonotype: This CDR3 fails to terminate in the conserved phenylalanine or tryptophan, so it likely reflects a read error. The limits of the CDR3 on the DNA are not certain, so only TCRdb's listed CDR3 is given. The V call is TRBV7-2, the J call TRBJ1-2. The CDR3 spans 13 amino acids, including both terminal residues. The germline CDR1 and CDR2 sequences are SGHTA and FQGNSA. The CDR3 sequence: CASSPRTSGYTDT.

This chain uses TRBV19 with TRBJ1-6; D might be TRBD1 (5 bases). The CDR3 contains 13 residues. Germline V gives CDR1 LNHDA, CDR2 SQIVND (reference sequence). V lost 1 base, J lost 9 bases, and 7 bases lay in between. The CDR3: CASSIGGGSPLHF. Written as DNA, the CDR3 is TGTGCCAGTAGTATAGGGGGGGGTTCACCCCTCCACTTT.

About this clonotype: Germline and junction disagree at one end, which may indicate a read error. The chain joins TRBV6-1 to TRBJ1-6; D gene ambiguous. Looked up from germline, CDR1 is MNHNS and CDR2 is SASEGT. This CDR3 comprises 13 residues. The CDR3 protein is CASWNRANYPLYF. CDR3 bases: TGTGCCAGCTGGAACAGAGCGAATTACCCCCTGTACTTC.